These 28 T cell receptor beta chains came from one sample sequenced in a study of cytomegalovirus exposure and HLA in healthy donors. PCR used 60 Vbeta primers and 13 Jbeta primers. Using immunoSEQ multiplex PCR, the repertoire was profiled, and TCRdb retains in-frame clones only, with some absent. The top ten clones hold about 1.1% of a sample with some 110,000 clones, about 81% of them seen once. Sequencing was carried out using PBMCs. These TCRs come from a woman in her twenties or thirties in good health and CMV-seronegative.

V is TRBV5-1 and J is TRBJ2-1, with D possibly matching TRBD2 (6 bases). The germline CDR1 and CDR2 sequences are SGHRS and YFSETQ. The CDR3 length is 16 residues. V lost 4 bases and J lost 0, with 14 bases in between. The CDR3 here is CASSPDGGSSYNEQFF. The CDR3 DNA reads as TGCGCCAGCAGCCCGGATGGGGGGAGCTCCTACAATGAGCAGTTCTTC.

DNA for the CDR3: TGTGCCAGCAGTGACCCCCCTGGCAGGCCTGGGGGCTACACCTTC. Translation: CASSDPPGRPGGYTF. The V and J genes are TRBV25-1 and TRBJ1-2; D is ambiguous. The CDR3 covers 15 residues. Germline V gene data show CDR1 as MGHDK and CDR2 as SYGVNS. The V end lost 3 bases, the J end lost 8 bases, and 19 bases lay between the germline ends.

The CDR3 reads CASSGGLAGTGELFF. In nucleotides, the CDR3 is TGTGCCAGCAGCGGAGGGCTCGCAGGAACCGGGGAGCTGTTTTTT. The chain links TRBV6-5 to TRBJ2-2, with D maybe TRBD2 (6 bases). CDR3 length: 15 amino acids. Per the germline V gene, CDR1 is MNHEY and CDR2 is SVGAGI. V was clipped by 6 bases and J by 5 bases, with 16 bases between them.

The chain combines TRBV30 with TRBJ2-7; 7 positions match TRBD1. Germline V gives CDR1 GTSNPN, CDR2 SVGIG (reference sequence). V was clipped by 2 bases and J by 5 bases; unmatched bases: 9. The CDR3 has 14 amino acids. The chain's CDR3 is CAWSLGGARHEQYF. CDR3 bases: TGTGCCTGGAGTTTAGGGGGCGCAAGGCACGAGCAGTACTTC.

This clone was observed a single time. One end of the junction is discordant with germline, which a read error may explain. The chain is built from TRBV7-9 and TRBJ1-1; unclear D gene. Germline lookup yields CDR1 SEHNR and CDR2 FQNEAQ (reference sequence). The CDR3 is made up of 15 amino acids. The CDR3 bases are TGTTCCAGCAGCTTGCGGGTCGCTTTGAACGCTGAAGCTTTCTTT. This sequence encodes CSSSLRVALNAEAFF.

The chain uses TRBV27 and TRBJ2-1, with D possibly TRBD1 on 5 matching bases. Per germline, CDR1 MNHEY and CDR2 SMNVEV (reference sequence). The CDR3 length is 15 residues. The V gene lost 4 bases and the J gene lost 0 bases, with 10 bases spanning the gap. As DNA, the CDR3 is TGTGCCAGCAGTTCCGACAGCAGCTCCTACAATGAGCAGTTCTTC. As protein: CASSSDSSSYNEQFF.

The V call is TRBV4-2, the J call TRBJ2-7; TRBD1 matches 7 bases. The CDR3 runs 16 residues. V gave up 1 base and J gave up 5 bases; unmatched junction bases: 11. CDR1 is LGHNA and CDR2 is YNFKEQ in the germline V gene. The CDR3 nucleotides read TGTGCCAGCAGCCAAGCACACGGGACAGTGATCAACGAGCAGTACTTC. It specifies CASSQAHGTVINEQYF.

The rearrangement uses TRBV20-1 and TRBJ2-3, with a possible D match to TRBD2 (5 bases). This CDR3 is built from 11 residues. From germline, CDR1 is DFQATT and CDR2 SNEGSKA (reference sequence). Trimming removed 5 bases from V and 9 bases from J, with 12 bases in between. This CDR3 is CSADYVVTQYF. CDR3 sequence (DNA): TGCAGTGCTGACTACGTCGTGACGCAGTATTTT.

The V gene is TRBV19, the J gene TRBJ1-6; weak D call: TRBD1 (6 bases). Germline V gene sequence: CDR1 LNHDA, CDR2 SQIVND (reference sequence). The CDR3 covers 14 residues. V lost 10 bases and J 5 bases, leaving 15 bases between the germline ends. The CDR3 sequence is CATRPGHNNSPLHF. CDR3 sequence (DNA): TGTGCCACCCGACCGGGACACAATAATTCACCCCTCCACTTT.

The chain carries TRBV10-3 and TRBJ2-1, with unresolved D. The CDR3 is 12 amino acids. V was pared by 2 bases and J by 7 bases, with 6 bases between. Germline-derived CDR1 and CDR2 are ENHRY and SYGVKD. CDR3: CAISELGNEQFF. The CDR3 DNA reads as TGTGCCATCAGTGAGCTAGGAAATGAGCAGTTCTTC.

The chain carries TRBV19 and TRBJ2-1; 15 bases line up with TRBD2. V lost 4 bases and J lost 7; bases outside the gene matches: 8. The CDR3 spans 17 residues. Germline CDR1 LNHDA, CDR2 SQIVND (reference sequence). The CDR3 coding sequence is TGTGCCAGTAGTAAAACCGGGACTAGCGGGAGGAAGAATGAGCAGTTCTTC. Protein product: CASSKTGTSGRKNEQFF.

The chain links TRBV7-2 to TRBJ2-2; 11 nucleotides align to TRBD2. Germline CDR1 reads SGHTA; CDR2 reads FQGNSA. This CDR3 is 15 amino acids long. J gave up 6 bases and V 6 bases, and 6 bases lay outside the gene matches. The CDR3 DNA follows: TGTGCCAGCAGAGTGACTAGCGGGACGGCCGGGGAGCTGTTTTTT. This encodes CASRVTSGTAGELFF.

This chain links TRBV30 with TRBJ1-4; a possible D gene is TRBD1 (5 bases). CDR1 and CDR2 from the germline V gene are GTSNPN and SVGIG (reference sequence). Between the trimmed V and J ends, which lost 1 base and 1 base, there was a span of 13 bases. The CDR3 has 16 residues. The CDR3 is CAWSEGALRTNEKLFF. As DNA, the CDR3 is TGTGCCTGGAGTGAAGGGGCCTTACGAACTAATGAAAAACTGTTTTTT.

The V gene is TRBV7-2, the J gene TRBJ2-5; 8 bases fit TRBD1. Trimming took 6 bases from V and 4 from J; bases not matched to a gene: 7. The CDR3 covers 14 residues. CDR1 SGHTA and CDR2 FQGNSA come from the germline V gene. The CDR3 DNA sequence: TGTGCCAGCAGTCAAGACAGGGGCGCAGAGACCCAGTACTTC. Its translation: CASSQDRGAETQYF.

The rearrangement joins TRBV28 to TRBJ2-1, with 9 bases aligning to TRBD2. The germline CDR1 and CDR2 sequences are MDHEN and SYDVKM. Losses at the gene ends were 10 bases for V and 7 bases for J; bases not matched to a gene: 8. This CDR3 spans 13 amino acids. The CDR3, as DNA: TGTGCCACATTAGCGGGAGTACTAAATGAGCAGTTCTTC. Amino acid sequence: CATLAGVLNEQFF.

This chain links TRBV7-6 with TRBJ2-7, with 7 bases identical to TRBD1. This CDR3 is built from 14 residues. CDR1 SGHVS and CDR2 FNYEAQ come from the germline V gene. V shed 5 bases, J shed 2 bases, and the junction held 6 bases outside the gene matches. CDR3 region: CASSTDRVPYEQYF. The CDR3 bases are TGTGCCAGCAGCACCGACAGGGTCCCCTACGAGCAGTACTTC.

The chain recombines TRBV23-1 with TRBJ2-7; TRBD2 agrees at 7 bases. TRBV23-1 is classed as an ORF, of uncertain function. This CDR3 has 14 residues. The trim removed 6 bases at V and 7 bases at J, leaving 12 bases unmatched. The CDR3 DNA reads as TGCGCCAGCAGGCTGGGAGGGGCCTTCCAAGAGCAGTACTTC. Translating gives CASRLGGAFQEQYF.

The chain employs TRBV7-8 and TRBJ2-5; TRBD2 matches at 9 bases. V lost 2 bases and J lost 11; bases outside the gene matches: 15. CDR3 length equals 16 residues. Looked up from germline, CDR1 is SGHVS and CDR2 is FQNEAQ. CDR3 amino acids: CASSLQLAGLVREQYF. As DNA, the CDR3 is TGTGCCAGCAGCTTACAACTAGCGGGTCTGGTGAGGGAGCAGTACTTC.

This clone was found a few times. This sequence joins TRBV7-8 and TRBJ2-4, with a possible D match to TRBD2 (6 bases). This CDR3 comprises 16 residues. Germline V gene lookup returns CDR1 SGHVS and CDR2 FQNEAQ. V lost 1 base to trimming and J lost 1 base, with 11 bases between them. The CDR3 region is CASSLDGGVAKNIQYF. In DNA form, the CDR3 reads TGTGCCAGCAGCTTAGATGGCGGGGTGGCCAAAAACATTCAGTACTTC. Combining the CDR3 with reference TRBV7-8 and TRBJ2-4 gives the whole variable domain GAGVSQSPRYKVAKRGQDVALRCDPISGHVSLFWYQQALGQGPEFLTYFQNEAQLDKSGLPSDRFFAERPEGSVSTLKIQRTQQEDSAVYLCASSLDGGVAKNIQYFGAGTRLSVL.

With regard to this clone: Additional DNA sequences in this sample encode the identical CDR3. J is TRBJ2-1 and V is TRBV6-5; D unclear. CDR1 and CDR2 (germline): MNHEY, SVGAGI. Between the trimmed V and J ends, which lost 1 base and 7 bases, there was a span of 2 bases. This CDR3 has 11 residues. The CDR3 loop reads CASSYLNEQFF. CDR3 DNA: TGTGCCAGCAGTTACTTAAATGAGCAGTTCTTC.

J is TRBJ2-5 and V is TRBV13; D is perhaps TRBD1 (6 bases). V was cut by 2 bases and J by 5 bases, with 15 bases left in between. The CDR3 has 15 residues. Germline loops: CDR1 PRHDT, CDR2 FYEKMQ (reference sequence). The CDR3 bases are TGTGCCAGCAGCTTAAGCAGGGGCACTCCCGAGACCCAGTACTTC. Translation gives CASSLSRGTPETQYF.

The V gene is TRBV2, the J gene TRBJ2-7; perhaps TRBD2 as D (5 bases). The CDR3 sequence is 15 residues long. From germline, CDR1 is SNHLY and CDR2 FYNNEI. Between the trimmed V and J ends, which lost 7 bases and 2 bases, there was a span of 18 bases. This CDR3 reads CASKSFSATTYEQYF. In DNA, the CDR3 is TGTGCCAGCAAGAGTTTTAGCGCCACCACCTACGAGCAGTACTTC. Drawing the rest from reference TRBV2 and TRBJ2-7, the complete variable domain is EPEVTQTPSHQVTQMGQEVILRCVPISNHLYFYWYRQILGQKVEFLVSFYNNEISEKSEIFDDQFSVERPDGSNFTLKIRSTKLEDSAMYFCASKSFSATTYEQYFGPGTRLTVT.

The chain links TRBV7-8 to TRBJ1-3; D is ambiguous. The V end was cut by 2 bases, the J end by 0 bases, with 5 bases between. Germline V gene sequence: CDR1 SGHVS, CDR2 FQNEAQ. The CDR3 has 14 residues. CDR3 region: CASSLSRSGNTIYF. CDR3 nucleotide sequence: TGTGCCAGCAGCTTATCTCGCTCTGGAAACACCATATATTTT.

The chain combines TRBV6-6 with TRBJ2-4; TRBD1 aligns across 9 bases. The CDR3 is 13 residues long. Unmatched junction bases numbered 3, after V lost 8 bases and J lost 4 bases. Germline V CDR1 and CDR2: MNHNY, SVGAGI (reference sequence). The CDR3 region is CASWDREKNIQYF. CDR3 in DNA: TGTGCCAGCTGGGACAGGGAGAAAAACATTCAGTACTTC.

CDR3 coding DNA: TGTGCCAGTAGTCCGCAGGGTTTTCAGCCCCAGCATTTT. It translates to CASSPQGFQPQHF. The chain couples TRBV19 to TRBJ1-5; TRBD1 is a possible D gene (5 bases). Germline loops: CDR1 LNHDA, CDR2 SQIVND (reference sequence). Trimming cost V 5 bases and J 6 bases, with 11 bases left between them. The CDR3 has 13 amino acids.

CDR3: CSVGTGTSGVNEQYF. CDR3 coding DNA: TGCAGCGTTGGGACCGGGACTAGCGGGGTAAACGAGCAGTACTTC. The chain has TRBV29-1 and TRBJ2-7; 13 bases map to TRBD2. The V segment lost 4 bases and the J segment 5 bases; nucleotides outside the gene matches: 8. The CDR3 covers 15 residues. The germline V gene has CDR1 SQVTM and CDR2 ANQGSEA.

This chain links TRBV2 with TRBJ1-5; a weak D match, TRBD1 (6 bases). Deletions cut 5 bases from V and 6 bases from J, with 20 bases between. This CDR3 is built from 16 residues. Germline V gene sequence: CDR1 SNHLY, CDR2 FYNNEI. CDR3 nucleotide sequence: TGTGCCAGCAGTAAAGACAGGTGGTCGGGGGGTCAGCCCCAGCATTTT. Translation: CASSKDRWSGGQPQHF.

The chain couples TRBV6-5 to TRBJ1-3, with 9 bases aligning to TRBD1. Germline V gene sequence: CDR1 MNHEY, CDR2 SVGAGI. The ends lost 5 bases at V and 2 bases at J; junction bases unmatched: 1. There are 14 residues in the CDR3. The CDR3 here is CASSRDRAGNTIYF. CDR3 bases: TGTGCCAGCAGTAGGGACAGGGCTGGAAACACCATATATTTT.